These 5 T cell receptor beta chains originate from one sample sequenced in a study of blood T cell repertoires in COVID-19. Using immunoSEQ multiplex PCR, the repertoire was profiled, and TCRdb retains in-frame clones only, with some absent. The sample has around 91,000 clones, 79% seen once. Sequenced input: peripheral blood. The receptors here all came from an elderly woman with active or convalescent COVID-19.

The rearrangement joins TRBV4-1 to TRBJ1-6; 7 bases line up with TRBD1. Losses at the gene ends were 0 bases for V and 7 bases for J; bases not matched to a gene: 9. The CDR3 is 17 amino acids. CDR1 and CDR2 (germline): MGHRA, YSYEKL. DNA of the CDR3: TGCGCCAGCAGCCAAGAGGGCACAGGGGTCCCCAATTCACCCCTCCACTTT. It translates to CASSQEGTGVPNSPLHF.

About this clone itself: At one end the junction does not follow the germline gene, possibly because of a read error. The CDR3 region is CASSLGGLAGEETQYF. CDR3 coding DNA: TGTGCTAGCAGCTTAGGTGGACTAGCGGGAGAAGAGACCCAGTACTTC. The chain uses TRBV7-7 and TRBJ2-5, with 13 bases identical to TRBD2. CDR3 length: 16 residues. CDR1 and CDR2 from the germline V gene are SSHAT and FNYEAQ (reference sequence).

The V gene is TRBV19, the J gene TRBJ1-2, with 7 nucleotides matching TRBD1. This CDR3 comprises 16 residues. Per the germline V gene, CDR1 is LNHDA and CDR2 is SQIVND (reference sequence). V was pared by 6 bases and J by 5 bases, with 15 bases of the junction left unmatched. In DNA, the CDR3 is TGTGCCAGTAGCCTAACAGGGGATTACGTCTATTATGGCTACACCTTC. This encodes CASSLTGDYVYYGYTF.

The gene calls are TRBV7-9 and TRBJ2-2; 10 bases agree with TRBD1. The CDR3 contains 15 residues. J lost 6 bases, V lost 8 bases, and 9 bases had no gene match. Germline CDR1 SEHNR, CDR2 FQNEAQ (reference sequence). The CDR3 nucleotides read TGTGCCAGCTTGCGGGACAGGGGTTTCTCCGGGGAGCTGTTTTTT. As protein: CASLRDRGFSGELFF.

The chain couples TRBV5-6 to TRBJ2-3, with D perhaps TRBD1 (7 bases). This CDR3 comprises 18 residues. Germline lookup yields CDR1 SGHDT and CDR2 YYEEEE. Trimming took off 3 bases at V and 0 bases at J, with 20 bases between the two ends. For the CDR3, the DNA is TGTGCCAGCAGCTGGGTAGGGGCGGGACAGATTAGCACAGATACGCAGTATTTT. Its protein product is CASSWVGAGQISTDTQYF.